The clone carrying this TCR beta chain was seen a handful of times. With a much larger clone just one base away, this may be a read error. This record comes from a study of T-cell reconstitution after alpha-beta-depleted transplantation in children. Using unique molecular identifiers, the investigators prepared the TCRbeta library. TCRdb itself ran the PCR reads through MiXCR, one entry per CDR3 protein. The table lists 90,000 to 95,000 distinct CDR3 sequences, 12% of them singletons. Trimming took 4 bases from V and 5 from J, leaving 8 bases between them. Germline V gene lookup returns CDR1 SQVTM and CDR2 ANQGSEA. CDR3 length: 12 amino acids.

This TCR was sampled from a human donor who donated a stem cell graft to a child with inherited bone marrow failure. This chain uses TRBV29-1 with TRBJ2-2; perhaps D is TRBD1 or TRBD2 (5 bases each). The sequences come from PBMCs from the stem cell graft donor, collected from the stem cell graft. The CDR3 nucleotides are TGCAGCGTTGTGGGGGAGACCGGGGAGCTGTTTTTT. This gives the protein CSVVGETGELFF.